These 28 T cell receptor beta chains originate from one sample sequenced in a study of blood T cell repertoires in COVID-19. The table came from immunoSEQ multiplex PCR; TCRdb's copy has only in-frame clones and leaves some out. The sample records about 480,000 clones, about 85% being singletons. The sequenced material came from PBMCs or T cells enriched from blood (not recorded which). These receptors all come from a woman younger than 30 with acute COVID-19.

The rearrangement uses TRBV7-9 and TRBJ2-2, with 8 bases aligning to TRBD1. Germline V gene data show CDR1 as SEHNR and CDR2 as FQNEAQ (reference sequence). V was clipped by 4 bases and J by 6 bases; unmatched bases: 1. This CDR3 has 13 amino acids. The CDR3: CASSSQGAGELFF. As DNA, the CDR3 is TGTGCCAGCAGCTCACAGGGGGCCGGGGAGCTGTTTTTT.

The chain joins TRBV21-1 to TRBJ2-7; no DNA check was done on the table's D call, TRBD2. TRBV21-1 is flagged as a pseudogene. There are 12 residues in the CDR3. The chain's CDR3 is CASNGGVSEQYF. The CDR3 DNA is TGTGCCAGCAACGGAGGAGTGAGCGAGCAGTACTTC.

The chain employs TRBV7-8 and TRBJ2-7; 7 nucleotides line up with TRBD1. CDR1 and CDR2 (germline): SGHVS, FQNEAQ. Trimming cost V 3 bases and J 2 bases; bases outside gene matches: 7. This CDR3 is built from 15 residues. The CDR3: CASSLYLDRTYEQYF. CDR3 coding DNA: TGTGCCAGCAGCTTGTACCTGGACAGGACCTACGAGCAGTACTTC.

This clone was seen just once. This rearrangement joins TRBV27 to TRBJ2-1; 11 bases are shared with TRBD2. Trimming cost V 0 bases and J 3 bases; bases outside gene matches: 4. Per germline, CDR1 MNHEY and CDR2 SMNVEV (reference sequence). This CDR3 is built from 17 residues. The CDR3 loop is CASSLSLAGVGYNEQFF. For the CDR3, the DNA is TGTGCCAGCAGTTTATCACTAGCGGGAGTTGGCTACAATGAGCAGTTCTTC.

The J gene is TRBJ2-1, the V gene TRBV10-2; 9 bases match TRBD2. Germline assignment: CDR1 WSHSY and CDR2 SAAADI. The V and J ends lost 8 bases and 15 bases, in that order; junction bases with no gene match: 8. The CDR3 sequence is 11 residues long. In DNA form, the CDR3 reads TGCGCCAGCGCCGGCGGGCGGGAGGGGTTCTTC. Protein sequence: CASAGGREGFF.

This clone was seen more than once but under ten times. V gene TRBV6-5 combines with J gene TRBJ1-5, with 9 bases matching TRBD1. The length of the CDR3 is 15 residues. Germline loops: CDR1 MNHEY, CDR2 SVGAGI. Germline trimming cut 5 bases from V and 3 bases from J; bases unmatched to any gene: 5. The CDR3 sequence is CASSRTGEANQPQHF. The CDR3 nucleotides are TGTGCCAGCAGTCGGACAGGGGAAGCCAATCAGCCCCAGCATTTT.

This chain joins TRBV30 and TRBJ2-3; 10 bases map to TRBD2. The CDR3 sequence is 16 residues long. J was trimmed by 6 bases and V by 4 bases; bases with no gene match: 13. CDR1 is GTSNPN, CDR2 SVGIG, per germline (reference sequence). DNA of the CDR3: TGTGCCTGGACCCAAGGGCTAGCGGGAGCGGGGGATACGCAGTATTTT. It encodes CAWTQGLAGAGDTQYF.

The rearrangement links TRBV3-1 (or the pseudogene TRBV3-2) to TRBJ2-1; TRBD2 agrees at 12 bases. CDR1 and CDR2 (germline): LGHDT, YNNKEL (reference sequence). The CDR3 runs to 16 residues. Trimming removed 3 bases from V and 8 bases from J; junction bases left unmatched: 8. The CDR3 DNA reads as TGTGCCAGCAGCCAGGCCCTAGCGGGGGGGCCCGATGAGCAGTTCTTC. Its translation: CASSQALAGGPDEQFF.

The DNA for the CDR3 is TGCGCCAGCAGCCAAGAACGTATCGGGGTTGCAGATACGCAGTATTTT. Translated: CASSQERIGVADTQYF. This chain uses TRBV4-1 with TRBJ2-3; possible D gene TRBD2, 5 bases. This CDR3 is built from 16 residues. The V gene's germline CDR1 is MGHRA and CDR2 YSYEKL. V was cut by 0 bases and J by 4 bases, with 14 bases left in between.

The chain combines TRBV28 with TRBJ2-3; tentatively, D is TRBD2 (5 bases). V was clipped by 5 bases and J by 6 bases, with 18 bases between them. This CDR3 has 15 residues. Germline-derived CDR1 and CDR2 are MDHEN and SYDVKM. Here the CDR3 DNA reads TGTGCCAGCAGTCCTCTCGGGGTTAGTGGGGATACGCAGTATTTT. Its translation is CASSPLGVSGDTQYF.

This clone showed up just a few times. The rearrangement links TRBV2 to TRBJ2-2; TRBD1 matches at 11 bases. CDR3 length: 15 residues. CDR1 is SNHLY and CDR2 is FYNNEI in the germline V gene. With V trimmed by 3 bases and J by 7 bases, 4 bases remained unmatched. The CDR3 region has the DNA TGTGCCAGCAGTGACGGACAGGGGGCTGTCGGGGAGCTGTTTTTT. Translation: CASSDGQGAVGELFF.

The chain employs TRBV11-2 and TRBJ2-1; perhaps TRBD2 as D (6 bases). Germline V gene lookup returns CDR1 SGHAT and CDR2 FQNNGV. The CDR3 has 14 residues. The ends were cut back, 3 bases at V and 10 bases at J, with 16 bases in the middle. This CDR3 reads CASSLAGPALEQFF. DNA for the CDR3: TGTGCCAGCAGCTTGGCGGGGCCCGCCCTCGAGCAGTTCTTC. Looking up the rest from reference TRBV11-2 and TRBJ2-1 gives the full variable domain: EAGVAQSPRYKIIEKRQSVAFWCNPISGHATLYWYQQILGQGPKLLIQFQNNGVVDDSQLPKDRFSAERLKGVDSTLKIQPAKLEDSAVYLCASSLAGPALEQFFGPGTRLTVL.

This chain joins TRBV5-5 and TRBJ2-2; 11 nucleotides agree with TRBD2. The CDR3 has 16 amino acids. The V segment lost 3 bases and the J segment 7 bases; nucleotides outside the gene matches: 8. Germline V lookup: CDR1 SGHKS, CDR2 YYEKEE (reference sequence). The CDR3 coding sequence is TGTGCCAGCAGCTCGACTAGCGGGACCTATGTCGGGGAGCTGTTTTTT. Encoded protein: CASSSTSGTYVGELFF.

The chain recombines TRBV30 with TRBJ1-2; D may be TRBD1 (5 bases). The CDR3 contains 12 residues. In germline, CDR1 is GTSNPN, CDR2 SVGIG (reference sequence). Trimming took off 5 bases at V and 6 bases at J, with 13 bases between the two ends. CDR3 nucleotides: TGTGCCTGGTATGTCGGGGGTGATGGCTACACCTTC. Encoded protein: CAWYVGGDGYTF.

This clone has just one count. The chain recombines TRBV6-5 with TRBJ1-2, with 7 bases that match TRBD1. After removal of 0 bases from V and 7 bases from J, the junction contained 8 bases not matched to a gene. The CDR3 is 15 amino acids. Germline lookup yields CDR1 MNHEY and CDR2 SVGAGI. The CDR3 nucleotides are TGTGCCAGCAGTTACTCCCAGACAGGGTCAGTTGGCTACACCTTC. Translated, it gives CASSYSQTGSVGYTF.

This chain joins TRBV20-1 and TRBJ1-3, with D unclear. The CDR3 is 11 amino acids. CDR1 is DFQATT and CDR2 is SNEGSKA in the germline V gene (reference sequence). The ends were cut back, 6 bases at V and 0 bases at J, with 3 bases in the middle. The CDR3: CSALSGNTIYF. In DNA, the CDR3 is TGCAGTGCCCTCTCTGGAAACACCATATATTTT.

Points on this clone: It may be a read error: a sequence one base away is much more abundant. The CDR3 DNA follows: TGTGCCAGCAGTGGACTAGCGGGAGTCACCGGGGAGCTGTTTTTT. Protein: CASSGLAGVTGELFF. This chain uses TRBV6-2 or TRBV6-3 with TRBJ2-2, with 13 bases that match TRBD2. This CDR3 has 15 residues. J gave up 4 bases and V 5 bases, and 1 base lay outside the gene matches. Germline loops: CDR1 MNHEY, CDR2 SVGEGT.

This chain joins TRBV19 and TRBJ1-1, with 12 bases fitting TRBD1. The trim removed 1 base at V and 9 bases at J, leaving 6 bases unmatched. Germline V lookup: CDR1 LNHDA, CDR2 SQIVND (reference sequence). The CDR3 sequence is 15 residues long. The CDR3 reads CASSIAGTGGRQAFF. CDR3 nucleotide sequence: TGTGCCAGTAGTATAGCCGGGACAGGGGGCAGGCAAGCTTTCTTT.

This clone was detected only once. One end of the junction fails to match germline, which may point to a read error. The J gene is TRBJ2-7, the V gene TRBV24-1; D is perhaps TRBD2 (5 bases). The length of the CDR3 is 12 residues. The germline CDR1 and CDR2 sequences are KGHDR and SFDVKD. The CDR3 protein is CATGDGAYEQYF. CDR3 sequence (DNA): TGTGCCACCGGTGACGGGGCCTACGAGCAGTACTTC.

The genes are TRBV6-1 and TRBJ2-1; TRBD1 matches 12 bases. In germline, CDR1 is MNHNS, CDR2 SASEGT. J gave up 11 bases and V 0 bases, and 8 bases lay outside the gene matches. The CDR3 sequence is 16 residues long. CDR3 region: CASSEAWDRGPGQQFF. The CDR3 region has the DNA TGTGCCAGCAGTGAAGCTTGGGACAGGGGGCCTGGGCAGCAGTTCTTC.

CDR3 coding DNA: TGTGCCAGTAAGGATGGACAGGACTACACCGGGGAGCTGTTTTTT. Its protein product is CASKDGQDYTGELFF. The V gene is TRBV19, the J gene TRBJ2-2, with 7 bases lining up with TRBD1. The V and J ends lost 7 bases and 3 bases, in that order; junction bases with no gene match: 8. This CDR3 contains 15 residues. Germline V gene sequence: CDR1 LNHDA, CDR2 SQIVND (reference sequence).

The V and J genes are TRBV5-1 and TRBJ2-5, with D perhaps TRBD1 (6 bases). In germline, CDR1 is SGHRS, CDR2 YFSETQ. The CDR3 loop spans 14 amino acids. The V and J ends lost 5 bases and 2 bases respectively, with 13 bases between them. The CDR3 spells CASRVTGGQETQYF. The CDR3 coding sequence is TGCGCCAGCAGGGTGACAGGTGGACAAGAGACCCAGTACTTC.

This sequence joins TRBV19 and TRBJ1-5; D is possibly TRBD1 (6 bases). Germline V gene data show CDR1 as LNHDA and CDR2 as SQIVND (reference sequence). V was shortened by 3 bases and J by 5 bases, with 17 bases between the two germline ends. This CDR3 has 16 residues. The CDR3 reads CASSILGHGEDQPQHF. For the CDR3, the DNA is TGTGCCAGTAGTATTTTGGGACATGGGGAAGATCAGCCCCAGCATTTT.

J is TRBJ2-1 and V is TRBV1; the table's D call, TRBD2, was not checked against the DNA. TRBV1 is a recognized pseudogene. The CDR3 runs 19 residues. Written as DNA, the CDR3 is TGCACCAGCAGCCAACTACCCCCGGTCGCGGAGGGTAGGAACAATGAGCAGTTCTTC. Encoded protein: CTSSQLPPVAEGRNNEQFF.

This chain uses TRBV12-3 or TRBV12-4 with TRBJ2-5; perhaps TRBD1 as D (5 bases). Between the trimmed V and J ends, which lost 2 bases and 3 bases, there was a span of 7 bases. The length of the CDR3 is 13 residues. The CDR3 loop is CASSLSGKETQYF. CDR3 coding DNA: TGTGCCAGCAGTTTATCAGGGAAAGAGACCCAGTACTTC.

This rearrangement joins TRBV9 to TRBJ1-1; TRBD1 agrees at 7 bases. Looked up from germline, CDR1 is SGDLS and CDR2 is YYNGEE. The CDR3 has 15 residues. The trim removed 0 bases at V and 5 bases at J, leaving 7 bases unmatched. The CDR3 loop reads CASSVGKGAGTEAFF. DNA of the CDR3: TGTGCCAGCAGCGTAGGGAAGGGGGCTGGTACTGAAGCTTTCTTT.

This rearrangement joins TRBV24-1 to TRBJ2-7, with unresolved D. Trimming cost V 4 bases and J 6 bases, with 9 bases left between them. Germline CDR1 and CDR2: KGHDR and SFDVKD. The CDR3 has 12 amino acids. The CDR3 is CATSDPASEQYF. For the CDR3, the DNA is TGTGCCACCAGTGACCCCGCGTCCGAGCAGTACTTC.

The table lists this clone with many counts. The gene calls are TRBV4-3 and TRBJ2-1; 8 bases match TRBD2. The junction had 7 bases not matched to a gene; V was cut back by 0 bases and J by 6 bases. This CDR3 has 16 residues. The V gene's germline CDR1 is LGHNA and CDR2 YSLEER. The CDR3 DNA reads TGCGCCAGCAGCCAAGATATCGGGAGGGCTAGCAATGAGCAGTTCTTC. Its translation: CASSQDIGRASNEQFF.